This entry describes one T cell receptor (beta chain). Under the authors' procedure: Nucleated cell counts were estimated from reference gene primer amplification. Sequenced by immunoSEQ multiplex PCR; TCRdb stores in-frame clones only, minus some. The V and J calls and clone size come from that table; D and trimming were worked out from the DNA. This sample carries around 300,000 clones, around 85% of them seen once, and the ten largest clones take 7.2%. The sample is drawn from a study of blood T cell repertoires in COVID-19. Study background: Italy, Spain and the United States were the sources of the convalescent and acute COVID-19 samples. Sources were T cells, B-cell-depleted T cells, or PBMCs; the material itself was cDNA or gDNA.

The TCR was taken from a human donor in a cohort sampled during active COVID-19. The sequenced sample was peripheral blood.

CDR3 sequence: CAWVTGGSRNTIYF. DNA of the CDR3: TGTGCCTGGGTTACAGGGGGTTCTAGAAACACCATATATTTT. The chain has TRBV30 and TRBJ1-3, with 8 bases aligning to TRBD1. The V segment lost 5 bases and the J segment 5 bases; nucleotides outside the gene matches: 8. CDR3 length equals 14 residues. Germline values: CDR1 GTSNPN, CDR2 SVGIG (reference sequence).